This TCR beta chain is drawn from a study of T cell repertoires in cytomegalovirus infection. V was pared by 11 bases and J by 13 bases, with 31 bases of the junction left unmatched. From germline, CDR1 is MNHEY and CDR2 SVGAGI. The CDR3 has 19 amino acids. MiXCR was run by TCRdb on the reads, yielding one entry per CDR3 protein. The table lists more than 95,000 distinct CDR3 sequences, more than 25% of them singletons, with 45% to 65% in the top ten. With regard to this clonotype: Its antigen is as yet unknown.

V usage is TRBV6-5 and J usage is TRBJ2-1; 11 bases are a match to TRBD2. The receptor comes from a human donor in good health (CMV status not recorded). Some clones in this sample may be carry-over from other donors' samples. Sequencing was performed on CD8+ T cells from cultured PBMCs, taken from culture after CMV antigen stimulation. The CDR3 sequence: CAAKLQFSGRASGGPSQFF. The CDR3 DNA reads TGTGCCGCGAAGTTACAGTTTTCGGGCAGAGCTAGCGGGGGGCCTTCTCAGTTCTTC.